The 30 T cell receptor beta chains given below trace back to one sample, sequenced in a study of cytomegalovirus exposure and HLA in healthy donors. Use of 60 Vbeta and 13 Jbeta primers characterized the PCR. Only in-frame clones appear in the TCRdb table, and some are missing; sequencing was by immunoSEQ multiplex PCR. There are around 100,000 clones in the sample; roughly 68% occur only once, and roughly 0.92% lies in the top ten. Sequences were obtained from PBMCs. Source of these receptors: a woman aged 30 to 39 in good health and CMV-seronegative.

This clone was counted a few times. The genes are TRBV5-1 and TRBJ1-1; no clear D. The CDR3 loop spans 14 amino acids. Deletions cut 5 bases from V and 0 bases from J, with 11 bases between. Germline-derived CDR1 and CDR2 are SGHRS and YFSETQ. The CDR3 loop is CASREAPMNTEAFF. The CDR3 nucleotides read TGCGCCAGCAGAGAGGCGCCGATGAACACTGAAGCTTTCTTT. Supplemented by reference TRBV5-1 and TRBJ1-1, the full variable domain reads KAGVTQTPRYLIKTRGQQVTLSCSPISGHRSVSWYQQTPGQGLQFLFEYFSETQRNKGNFPGRFSGRQFSNSRSEMNVSTLELGDSALYLCASREAPMNTEAFFGQGTRLTVV.

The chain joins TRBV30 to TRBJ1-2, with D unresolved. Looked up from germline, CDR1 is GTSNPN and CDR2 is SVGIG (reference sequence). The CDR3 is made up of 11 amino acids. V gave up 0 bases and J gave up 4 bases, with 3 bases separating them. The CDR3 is CAWSVAYGYTF. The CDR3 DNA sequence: TGTGCCTGGAGTGTAGCCTATGGCTACACCTTC.

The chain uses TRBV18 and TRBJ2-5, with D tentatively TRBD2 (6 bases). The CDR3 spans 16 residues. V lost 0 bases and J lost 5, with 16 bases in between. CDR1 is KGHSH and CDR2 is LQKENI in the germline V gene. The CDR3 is CASSPPVSGVGETQYF. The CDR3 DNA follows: TGTGCCAGCTCACCACCAGTATCGGGAGTCGGCGAGACCCAGTACTTC.

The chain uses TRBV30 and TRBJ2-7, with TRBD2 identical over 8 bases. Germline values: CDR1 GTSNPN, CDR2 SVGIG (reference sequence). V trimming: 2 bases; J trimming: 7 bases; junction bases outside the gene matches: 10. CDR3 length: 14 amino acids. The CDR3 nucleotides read TGTGCCTGGAGTACGGGGGGGGGCCCGAGGGAGCAGTACTTC. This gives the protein CAWSTGGGPREQYF. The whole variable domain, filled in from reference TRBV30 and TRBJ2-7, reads SQTIHQWPATLVQPVGSPLSLECTVEGTSNPNLYWYRQAAGRGLQLLFYSVGIGQISSEVPQNLSASRPQDRQFILSSKKLLLSDSGFYLCAWSTGGGPREQYFGPGTRLTVT.

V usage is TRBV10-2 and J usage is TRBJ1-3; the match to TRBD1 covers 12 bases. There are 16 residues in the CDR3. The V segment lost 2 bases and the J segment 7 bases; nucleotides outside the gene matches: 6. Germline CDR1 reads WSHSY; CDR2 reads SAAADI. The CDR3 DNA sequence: TGCGCCAGCAGTGAGGCGCCGGGACAGGGGGCGAACACCATATATTTT. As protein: CASSEAPGQGANTIYF.

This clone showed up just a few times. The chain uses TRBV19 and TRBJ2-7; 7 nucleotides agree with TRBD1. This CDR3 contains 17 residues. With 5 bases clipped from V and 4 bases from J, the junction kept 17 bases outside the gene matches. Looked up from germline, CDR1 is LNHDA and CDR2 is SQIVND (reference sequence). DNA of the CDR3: TGTGCCAGTAGTCCCGCCCGGGTACCGGGACAGCGTTACGAGCAGTACTTC. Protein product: CASSPARVPGQRYEQYF.

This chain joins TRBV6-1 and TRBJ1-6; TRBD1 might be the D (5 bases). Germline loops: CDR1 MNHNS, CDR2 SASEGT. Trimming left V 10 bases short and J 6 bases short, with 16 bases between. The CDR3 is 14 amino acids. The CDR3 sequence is CATALLTANSPLHF. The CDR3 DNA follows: TGTGCCACCGCCCTCCTGACAGCTAATTCACCCCTCCACTTT.

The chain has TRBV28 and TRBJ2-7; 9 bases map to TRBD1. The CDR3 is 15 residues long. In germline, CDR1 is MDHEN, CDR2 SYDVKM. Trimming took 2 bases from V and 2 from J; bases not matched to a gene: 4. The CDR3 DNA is TGTGCCAGCAGTTTAGGGACAGGGATCCCCTACGAGCAGTACTTC. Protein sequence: CASSLGTGIPYEQYF.

This CDR3 reads CASSLPGSVYYGYTF. The CDR3 DNA reads as TGTGCCAGCAGCTTACCGGGAAGTGTTTACTATGGCTACACCTTC. This chain joins TRBV5-6 and TRBJ1-2; no clear D gene. The CDR3 loop spans 15 amino acids. From germline, CDR1 is SGHDT and CDR2 YYEEEE. V lost 2 bases, J lost 3 bases, and 14 bases lay in between. The variable domain in full, with the rest retrieved from reference TRBV5-6 and TRBJ1-2, is DAGVTQSPTHLIKTRGQQVTLRCSPKSGHDTVSWYQQALGQGPQFIFQYYEEEERQRGNFPDRFSGHQFPNYSSELNVNALLLGDSALYLCASSLPGSVYYGYTFGSGTRLTVV.

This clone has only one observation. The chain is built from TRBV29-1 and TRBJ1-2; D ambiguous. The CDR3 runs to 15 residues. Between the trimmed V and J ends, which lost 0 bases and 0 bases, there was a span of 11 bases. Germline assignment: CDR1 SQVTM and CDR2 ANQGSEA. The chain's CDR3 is CSVEDQAFPNYGYTF. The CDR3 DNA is TGCAGCGTTGAAGATCAGGCGTTCCCTAACTATGGCTACACCTTC.

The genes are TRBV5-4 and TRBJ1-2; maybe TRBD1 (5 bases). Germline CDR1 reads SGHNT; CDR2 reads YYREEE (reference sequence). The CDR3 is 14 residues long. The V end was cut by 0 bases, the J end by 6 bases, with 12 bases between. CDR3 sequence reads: CASSLDTGVDGYTF. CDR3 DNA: TGTGCCAGCAGCTTGGATACGGGGGTCGATGGCTACACCTTC. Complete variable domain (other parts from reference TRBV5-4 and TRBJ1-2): ETGVTQSPTHLIKTRGQQVTLRCSSQSGHNTVSWYQQALGQGPQFIFQYYREEENGRGNFPPRFSGLQFPNYSSELNVNALELDDSALYLCASSLDTGVDGYTFGSGTRLTVV.

DNA of the CDR3: TGTGCCAGCAGCTTGACCTTCTTGGACACTGTTTTCTATGGCTACACCTTC. Amino acids: CASSLTFLDTVFYGYTF. The chain recombines TRBV7-9 with TRBJ1-2, with D possibly being TRBD1 (5 bases). The germline V gene encodes CDR1 SEHNR and CDR2 FQNEAQ (reference sequence). The CDR3 sequence is 17 residues long. V was pared by 3 bases and J by 4 bases, with 21 bases between.

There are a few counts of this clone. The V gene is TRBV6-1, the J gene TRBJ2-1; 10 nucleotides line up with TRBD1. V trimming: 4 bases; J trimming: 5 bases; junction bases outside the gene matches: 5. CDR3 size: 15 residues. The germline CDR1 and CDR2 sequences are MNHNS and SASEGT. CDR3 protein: CASSAKGQGHNEQFF. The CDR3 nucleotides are TGTGCCAGCAGTGCCAAGGGACAGGGGCACAATGAGCAGTTCTTC.

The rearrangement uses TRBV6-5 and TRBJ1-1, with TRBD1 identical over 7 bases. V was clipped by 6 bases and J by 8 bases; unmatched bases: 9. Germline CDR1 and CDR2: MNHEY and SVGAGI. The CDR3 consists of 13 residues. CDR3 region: CASSRGQVVEAFF. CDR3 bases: TGTGCCAGCAGCCGAGGACAGGTTGTCGAAGCTTTCTTT.

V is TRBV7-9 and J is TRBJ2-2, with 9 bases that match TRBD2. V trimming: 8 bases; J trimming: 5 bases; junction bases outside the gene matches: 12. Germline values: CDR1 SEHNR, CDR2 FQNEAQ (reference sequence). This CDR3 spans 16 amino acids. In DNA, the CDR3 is TGTGCCAGCCCTACTGGGGGACTAGCTGGGACCGGGGAGCTGTTTTTT. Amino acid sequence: CASPTGGLAGTGELFF. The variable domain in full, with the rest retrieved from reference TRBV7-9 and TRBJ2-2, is DTGVSQNPRHKITKRGQNVTFRCDPISEHNRLYWYRQTLGQGPEFLTYFQNEAQLEKSRLLSDRFSAERPKGSFSTLEIQRTEQGDSAMYLCASPTGGLAGTGELFFGEGSRLTVL.

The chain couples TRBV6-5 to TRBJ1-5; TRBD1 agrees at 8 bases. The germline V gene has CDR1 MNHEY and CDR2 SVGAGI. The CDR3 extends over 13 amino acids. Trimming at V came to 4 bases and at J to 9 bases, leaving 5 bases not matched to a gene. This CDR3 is CASSSQQGGPQHF. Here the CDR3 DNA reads TGTGCCAGCAGTTCGCAACAGGGGGGGCCCCAGCATTTT.

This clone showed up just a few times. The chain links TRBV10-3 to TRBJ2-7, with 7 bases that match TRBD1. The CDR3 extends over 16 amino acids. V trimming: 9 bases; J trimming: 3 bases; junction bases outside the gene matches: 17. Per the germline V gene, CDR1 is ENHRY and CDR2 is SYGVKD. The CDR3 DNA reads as TGTGCCATGGCCCCTTGGAACTCAGGGGGTGGCTACGAGCAGTACTTC. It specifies CAMAPWNSGGGYEQYF.

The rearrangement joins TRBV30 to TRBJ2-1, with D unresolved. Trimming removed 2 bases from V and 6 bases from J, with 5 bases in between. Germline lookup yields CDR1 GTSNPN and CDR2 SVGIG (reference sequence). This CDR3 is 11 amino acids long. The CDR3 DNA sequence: TGTGCCTGGAGTACGGTCAATGAGCAGTTCTTC. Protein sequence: CAWSTVNEQFF.

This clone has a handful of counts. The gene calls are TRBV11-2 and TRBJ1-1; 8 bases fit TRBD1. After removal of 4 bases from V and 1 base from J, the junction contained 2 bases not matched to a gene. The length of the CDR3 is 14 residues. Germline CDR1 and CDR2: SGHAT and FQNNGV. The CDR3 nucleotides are TGTGCCAGCAGCTGGGGGACAGGGAACACTGAAGCTTTCTTT. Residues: CASSWGTGNTEAFF.

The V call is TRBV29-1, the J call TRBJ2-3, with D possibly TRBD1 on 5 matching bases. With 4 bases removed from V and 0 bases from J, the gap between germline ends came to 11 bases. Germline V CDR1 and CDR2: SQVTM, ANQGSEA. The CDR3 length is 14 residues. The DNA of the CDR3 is TGCAGCGTTGGCGGCCCAGGGAGCACAGATACGCAGTATTTT. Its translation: CSVGGPGSTDTQYF.

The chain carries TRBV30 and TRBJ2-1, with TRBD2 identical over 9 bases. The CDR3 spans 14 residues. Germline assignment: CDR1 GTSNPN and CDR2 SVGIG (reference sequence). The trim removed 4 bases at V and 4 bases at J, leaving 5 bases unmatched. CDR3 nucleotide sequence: TGTGCCTGGACCTCTAGCGGGGCTTACAATGAGCAGTTCTTC. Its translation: CAWTSSGAYNEQFF.

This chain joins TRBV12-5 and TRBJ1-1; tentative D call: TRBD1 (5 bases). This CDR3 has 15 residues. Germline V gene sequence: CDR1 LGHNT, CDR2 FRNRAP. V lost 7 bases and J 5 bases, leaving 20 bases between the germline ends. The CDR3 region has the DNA TGTGCTAGTGCCCAGATGGGGGGACGGGGGACTGAAGCTTTCTTT. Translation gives CASAQMGGRGTEAFF.

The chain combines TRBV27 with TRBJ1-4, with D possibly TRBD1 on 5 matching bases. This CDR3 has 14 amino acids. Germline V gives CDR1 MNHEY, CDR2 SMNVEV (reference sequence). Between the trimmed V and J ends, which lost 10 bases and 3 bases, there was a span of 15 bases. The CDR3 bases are TGTGCCAATGGGAGGGGACGGGCTAATGAAAAACTGTTTTTT. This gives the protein CANGRGRANEKLFF.

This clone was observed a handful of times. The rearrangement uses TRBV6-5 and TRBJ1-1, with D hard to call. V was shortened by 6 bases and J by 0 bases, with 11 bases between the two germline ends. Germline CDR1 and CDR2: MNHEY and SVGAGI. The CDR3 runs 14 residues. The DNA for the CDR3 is TGTGCCAGCAGGTCCAGTGCAATGAACACTGAAGCTTTCTTT. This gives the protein CASRSSAMNTEAFF.

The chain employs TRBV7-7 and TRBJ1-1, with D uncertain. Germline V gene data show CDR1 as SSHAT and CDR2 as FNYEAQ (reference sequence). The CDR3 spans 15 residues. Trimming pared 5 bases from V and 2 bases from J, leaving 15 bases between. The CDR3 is CASSPLMGPNTEAFF. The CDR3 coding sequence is TGTGCCAGCAGCCCCCTTATGGGCCCTAACACTGAAGCTTTCTTT.

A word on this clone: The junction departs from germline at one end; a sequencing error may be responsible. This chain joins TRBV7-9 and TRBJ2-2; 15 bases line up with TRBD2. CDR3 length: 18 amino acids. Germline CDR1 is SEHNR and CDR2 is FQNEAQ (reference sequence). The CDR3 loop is CSSSPGLAGGPGTGELFF. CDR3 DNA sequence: TGTTCCAGCAGCCCAGGACTAGCGGGAGGGCCGGGTACCGGGGAGCTGTTTTTT.

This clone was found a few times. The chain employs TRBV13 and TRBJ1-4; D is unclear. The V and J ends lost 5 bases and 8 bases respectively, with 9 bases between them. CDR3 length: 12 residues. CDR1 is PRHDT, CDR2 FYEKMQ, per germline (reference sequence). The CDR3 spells CASSRSGEKLFF. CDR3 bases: TGTGCCAGCAGCCGGTCGGGGGAAAAACTGTTTTTT. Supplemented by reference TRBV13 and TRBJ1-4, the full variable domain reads AAGVIQSPRHLIKEKRETATLKCYPIPRHDTVYWYQQGPGQDPQFLISFYEKMQSDKGSIPDRFSAQQFSDYHSELNMSSLELGDSALYFCASSRSGEKLFFGSGTQLSVL.

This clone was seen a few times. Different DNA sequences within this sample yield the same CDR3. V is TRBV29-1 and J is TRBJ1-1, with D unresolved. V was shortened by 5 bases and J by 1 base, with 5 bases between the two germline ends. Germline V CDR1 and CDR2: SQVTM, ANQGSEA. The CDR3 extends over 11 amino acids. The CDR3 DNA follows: TGCAGCGTTCAGGAGAACACTGAAGCTTTCTTT. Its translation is CSVQENTEAFF.

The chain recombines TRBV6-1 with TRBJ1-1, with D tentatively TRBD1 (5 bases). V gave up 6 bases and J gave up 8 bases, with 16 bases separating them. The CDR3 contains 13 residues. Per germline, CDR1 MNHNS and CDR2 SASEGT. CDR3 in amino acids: CASRRRDGYEAFF. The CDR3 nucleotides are TGTGCCAGCAGGAGGAGGGACGGGTACGAAGCTTTCTTT.

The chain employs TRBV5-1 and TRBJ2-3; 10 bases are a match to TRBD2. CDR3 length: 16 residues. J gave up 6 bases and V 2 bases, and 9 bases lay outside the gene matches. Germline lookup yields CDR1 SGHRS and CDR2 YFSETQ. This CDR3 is CASSFPSGSMSDTQYF. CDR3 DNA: TGCGCCAGCAGCTTCCCTAGCGGGAGTATGTCGGATACGCAGTATTTT.